The 22 T cell receptor beta chains below all came from one sample that was sequenced in a study of CD8+ T cells in alopecia areata. Sequencing templates came from extracted RNA that was reverse transcribed into cDNA. The assay was immunoSEQ multiplex PCR, and TCRdb's table has in-frame clones only and misses some. The data contain about 190,000 clones, around 60% of them singletons. Treatment described: oral pan-JAK inhibitor, 5-10 mg twice daily. The sample was CD4+ T cells sorted from blood, taken at week 49, from a patient treated with tofacitinib. The receptor set was obtained from a human donor with alopecia areata.

The chain combines TRBV27 with TRBJ2-2, with 8 bases lining up with TRBD2. The CDR3 totals 16 residues. Germline V gives CDR1 MNHEY, CDR2 SMNVEV (reference sequence). V trimming: 2 bases; J trimming: 5 bases; junction bases outside the gene matches: 7. The CDR3 here is CASSLRPSGSTGELFF. In DNA, the CDR3 is TGTGCCAGCAGTTTAAGGCCTAGCGGGTCTACCGGGGAGCTGTTTTTT.

V usage is TRBV29-1 and J usage is TRBJ2-3; weak D call: TRBD2 (5 bases). The ends were cut back, 6 bases at V and 1 base at J, with 11 bases in the middle. CDR1 is SQVTM, CDR2 ANQGSEA, per germline. This CDR3 is 13 amino acids long. As DNA, the CDR3 is TGCAGCGTCGAGCGGAAGGGCACAGATACGCAGTATTTT. It encodes CSVERKGTDTQYF.

The chain has TRBV10-3 and TRBJ1-6; no definite D call. CDR3 length: 14 amino acids. V lost 6 bases, J lost 5 bases, and 11 bases lay in between. Germline V gene lookup returns CDR1 ENHRY and CDR2 SYGVKD. The DNA of the CDR3 is TGTGCCATCAGCCGAGACGGGGATAATTCACCCCTCCACTTT. Translating it yields CAISRDGDNSPLHF.

The chain links TRBV29-1 to TRBJ1-1; D is undetermined. V lost 8 bases, J lost 5 bases, and 21 bases lay in between. CDR3 length equals 14 residues. The germline V gene has CDR1 SQVTM and CDR2 ANQGSEA. CDR3 coding DNA: TGCAGCACATCCCCAATTATGGCACAAACTGAAGCTTTCTTT. Its translation is CSTSPIMAQTEAFF.

The gene calls are TRBV29-1 and TRBJ2-7; D is unresolved. This CDR3 has 11 amino acids. Germline lookup yields CDR1 SQVTM and CDR2 ANQGSEA. The V and J ends lost 6 bases and 3 bases respectively, with 9 bases between them. The CDR3 DNA sequence: TGCAGCGTCGAACGTGACTACGAGCAGTACTTC. This gives the protein CSVERDYEQYF.

A few counts support this clone. The sample carries other DNA sequences with the same CDR3. The chain links TRBV29-1 to TRBJ1-1; D unclear. This CDR3 has 13 amino acids. V lost 6 bases and J 1 base, leaving 12 bases between the germline ends. The germline V gene has CDR1 SQVTM and CDR2 ANQGSEA. DNA of the CDR3: TGCAGCGTGGCCCGTACAGAGAACACTGAAGCTTTCTTT. It is translated as CSVARTENTEAFF.

The J gene is TRBJ2-1, the V gene TRBV29-1, with TRBD2 matching over 9 bases. CDR1 is SQVTM and CDR2 is ANQGSEA in the germline V gene. Trimming cost V 7 bases and J 4 bases; bases outside gene matches: 2. CDR3 length: 12 amino acids. CDR3 amino acids: CSASGGYNEQFF. The CDR3 DNA sequence: TGCAGCGCCAGCGGGGGGTACAATGAGCAGTTCTTC.

The V call is TRBV11-2, the J call TRBJ2-3, with D possibly TRBD2 on 5 matching bases. There are 14 residues in the CDR3. The V gene's germline CDR1 is SGHAT and CDR2 FQNNGV. V lost 1 base and J lost 8, with 13 bases in between. The CDR3 DNA sequence: TGTGCCAGCAGCTTAGTAGGCGGGCCCAGTACGCAGTATTTT. Its protein product is CASSLVGGPSTQYF.

This clone has a count of ten or more. The genes are TRBV28 and TRBJ1-2; possible D gene TRBD1, 5 bases. The V end lost 4 bases, the J end lost 4 bases, and 16 bases lay between the germline ends. This CDR3 contains 15 residues. CDR1 is MDHEN and CDR2 is SYDVKM in the germline V gene. Written as DNA, the CDR3 is TGTGCCAGCAGTTCATCAGGGAAGTTGGCCTATGGCTACACCTTC. Its translation is CASSSSGKLAYGYTF.

This clone was detected only a few times. V gene TRBV5-1 combines with J gene TRBJ2-2; 8 bases agree with TRBD2. Trimming at V came to 4 bases and at J to 6 bases, leaving 8 bases not matched to a gene. Per germline, CDR1 SGHRS and CDR2 YFSETQ. The CDR3 has 15 amino acids. CDR3 DNA sequence: TGCGCCAGCAGCGTAGCGGGGTTGGAAGCCGGGGAGCTGTTTTTT. It yields the protein CASSVAGLEAGELFF.

The chain carries TRBV4-1 and TRBJ1-2; 7 nucleotides agree with TRBD1. The trim removed 1 base at V and 7 bases at J, leaving 9 bases unmatched. The CDR3 covers 15 residues. The germline CDR1 and CDR2 sequences are MGHRA and YSYEKL. CDR3 amino acids: CASSQGDRVLVGYTF. CDR3 sequence (DNA): TGCGCCAGCAGCCAAGGTGACAGGGTCCTTGTTGGCTACACCTTC.

This clone has more than one count but fewer than ten. The rearrangement links TRBV2 to TRBJ2-7; either TRBD1 or TRBD2 may supply D (5 bases each). Between the trimmed V and J ends, which lost 6 bases and 6 bases, there was a span of 21 bases. Germline V gene data show CDR1 as SNHLY and CDR2 as FYNNEI. The CDR3 contains 15 residues. The CDR3 sequence: CASRPGSLKYGEQYF. DNA of the CDR3: TGTGCCAGCAGGCCAGGGAGCCTCAAGTACGGCGAGCAGTACTTC.

The genes are TRBV30 and TRBJ1-2, with D perhaps matching TRBD1 (6 bases). V was trimmed by 4 bases and J by 9 bases, leaving 15 bases between them. The germline gives CDR1 GTSNPN, CDR2 SVGIG (reference sequence). The CDR3 has 12 residues. CDR3 DNA: TGTGCCTGGACCGAACGAGGGGACAGCTACACCTTC. It encodes CAWTERGDSYTF.

This chain uses TRBV28 with TRBJ1-1; no firm D call. Trimming left V 8 bases short and J 5 bases short, with 9 bases between. Germline CDR1 is MDHEN and CDR2 is SYDVKM. This CDR3 region has 11 residues. CDR3 in amino acids: CASHLDTEAFF. In DNA, the CDR3 is TGTGCCAGCCATCTCGATACTGAAGCTTTCTTT.

This chain connects TRBV4-3 to TRBJ1-2; D ambiguous. The CDR3 is 14 amino acids. V lost 1 base, J lost 8 bases, and 14 bases lay in between. Looked up from germline, CDR1 is LGHNA and CDR2 is YSLEER. The CDR3 protein is CASSQGEALPGYTF. The CDR3 bases are TGCGCCAGCAGCCAAGGGGAGGCCCTTCCGGGCTACACCTTC.

This clone was observed a handful of times. This chain links TRBV28 with TRBJ2-3, with TRBD2 identical over 7 bases. The V and J ends lost 4 bases and 9 bases, in that order; junction bases with no gene match: 10. Germline lookup yields CDR1 MDHEN and CDR2 SYDVKM. This CDR3 region has 14 residues. CDR3 DNA: TGTGCCAGCAGTTGGGGGGGAGTGGGCGCCACGCAGTATTTT. Amino acids: CASSWGGVGATQYF.

The chain uses TRBV29-1 and TRBJ2-3, with 9 bases that match TRBD2. The CDR3 contains 15 residues. With 5 bases clipped from V and 5 bases from J, the junction kept 11 bases outside the gene matches. Germline V lookup: CDR1 SQVTM, CDR2 ANQGSEA. The CDR3: CSVYGLAGIRDTQYF. The CDR3 coding sequence is TGCAGCGTTTATGGTCTAGCGGGGATCCGAGATACGCAGTATTTT.

V and J are TRBV4-3 and TRBJ2-6, with 8 bases fitting TRBD1. The CDR3 runs to 14 residues. After removal of 8 bases from V and 2 bases from J, the junction contained 2 bases not matched to a gene. Germline V lookup: CDR1 LGHNA, CDR2 YSLEER. The CDR3 region is CASGQGPGANVLTF. As DNA, the CDR3 is TGCGCCAGCGGACAGGGACCTGGGGCCAACGTCCTGACTTTC.

This clone came up a few times. The V and J genes are TRBV15 and TRBJ2-3, with unresolved D. Germline lookup yields CDR1 LNHNV and CDR2 YYDKDF (reference sequence). This CDR3 is 15 amino acids long. The V and J ends lost 4 bases and 0 bases respectively, with 11 bases between them. Here the CDR3 reads CATSMGRSSTDTQYF. As DNA, the CDR3 is TGTGCCACCAGCATGGGTCGGTCTAGCACAGATACGCAGTATTTT.

Ten or more counts support this clone. The sample contains more than one DNA sequence encoding this CDR3. This chain uses TRBV7-2 with TRBJ2-1; 10 bases are a match to TRBD2. The CDR3 totals 15 residues. Germline-derived CDR1 and CDR2 are SGHTA and FQGNSA. Unmatched junction bases numbered 4, after V lost 4 bases and J lost 4 bases. CDR3 in amino acids: CASSSLAGAYNEQFF. The CDR3 coding sequence is TGTGCCAGCAGCTCGCTAGCGGGGGCATACAATGAGCAGTTCTTC.

The V call is TRBV7-9, the J call TRBJ2-1; the D gene is possibly TRBD2 (6 bases). Looked up from germline, CDR1 is SEHNR and CDR2 is FQNEAQ (reference sequence). The V end was cut by 1 base, the J end by 8 bases, with 9 bases between. The CDR3 is 13 amino acids. The CDR3 is CASSLVGGDEQFF. The CDR3 DNA reads as TGTGCCAGCAGCTTAGTCGGAGGGGATGAGCAGTTCTTC.

With regard to this clone: Other DNA sequences in this sample translate to the same CDR3. The CDR3 loop is CAWSSKETQYF. The CDR3 DNA sequence: TGTGCCTGGAGTTCCAAAGAGACCCAGTACTTC. This chain links TRBV30 with TRBJ2-5; D unclear. V was shortened by 2 bases and J by 3 bases, with 4 bases between the two germline ends. Germline CDR1 is GTSNPN and CDR2 is SVGIG (reference sequence). The length of the CDR3 is 11 residues.